The entry below gives a single T cell receptor beta chain sequence along with its context. Its target is unknown. This CDR3 region has 16 residues. Trimming at V came to 0 bases and at J to 4 bases, leaving 7 bases not matched to a gene. The germline V gene has CDR1 SGHRS and CDR2 YFSETQ. The source of the sample is a study of shared clonotypes between healthy human individuals. Points from the study as a whole: A reduction in generation probabilities was seen for non-shared clonotypes relative to those shared by all four donors. Tissue TCR repertoires likely differ from these blood-only repertoires.

Deep-level settings were used for running the assay. The table came from immunoSEQ multiplex PCR; TCRdb's copy has only in-frame clones and leaves some out. The data show over 700,000 clones, 55% to 80% seen once. This chain connects TRBV5-1 to TRBJ2-5, with 9 bases matching TRBD1. The sequenced sample was memory CD4+ T cells sorted from blood. Sample subset: CD45RA-negative fraction. The receptor was derived from a woman in her 30s in good health. The CDR3 sequence is CASSLEGQGMGETQYF. The CDR3 coding sequence is TGCGCCAGCAGCTTGGAGGGACAGGGAATGGGAGAGACCCAGTACTTC.